In this sample, the clone carrying this TCR beta chain turned up a few times. Germline V CDR1 and CDR2: SQVTM, ANQGSEA. V was pared by 8 bases and J by 4 bases, with 5 bases of the junction left unmatched. The CDR3 contains 14 residues. This sample is drawn from a study of T-cell memory formation after mild COVID-19. TCRdb re-derived calls from the 5' RACE reads in MiXCR, one entry per CDR3 protein. The sample shows about 610,000 distinct CDR3 sequences, approximately 15% of them seen only once. The source is an adult woman who had mild COVID-19 (a few samples of this study predate the infection). Cell type and time point are not known. This chain uses TRBV29-1 with TRBJ2-1; 13 bases fit TRBD2. The source material was PBMCs or a T cell subset sorted from them (not recorded which). This CDR3 reads CSFQTSGGYNEQFF. CDR3 bases: TGCAGCTTCCAGACTAGCGGGGGGTACAATGAGCAGTTCTTC.